This note documents a single T cell receptor beta chain sequence. Its cognate antigen has yet to be identified. No base quality values were provided; no much bigger clone lies one nucleotide off. This specimen comes from a study of blood T cell repertoires in COVID-19 (dated by TCRdb to the early 2020s). Describing the broader study: Collaborator samples came from the United States, Italy and Spain and covered acute and convalescent phases of COVID-19. The material from the prospective study consisted of cDNA or gDNA derived from T cells, B-cell-depleted T cells, or PBMCs. The dataset comprised deeply sampled blood TCRbeta repertoires from subjects exposed to, actively infected with, or recovered from COVID-19. The repertoires were made available in a free public database intended to serve as a resource for research on the immune response to SARS-CoV-2. The samples were drawn from two sources: the first 160 participants of the ongoing ImmuneRACE study, and some 1,300 subjects contributed by 6 global collaborators. The sample metadata nearly always contained a de-identified subject ID, COVID-19 status, age in years and sex. Where HLA class I and class II types were available, the types were taken from metadata supplied by the sample provider, not from assay-based typing.

The paper's findings and limits, for the study overall: The quantity of clinical and demographic metadata differed by source and by participant and was supplied without curation.

One collaborating source in Seattle enrolled patients during active infection and followed them longitudinally through the course of disease. Collaborating institutions collected whole blood in K2EDTA tubes following their own protocols. Collaborator samples were shipped for TCRbeta analysis as frozen whole blood, isolated PBMCs, or DNA extracted from either sample type. The immunoSEQ Assay, a bias-controlled multiplex PCR, was used to amplify TCRbeta CDR3 regions from genomic DNA. For the original study's pipeline: Nucleated cell counts per sample were estimated from amplification of reference gene primers within the assay. To quantify the absolute abundance of each unique TCRbeta CDR3 rearrangement, sequence reads were collapsed and filtered. For each sample, productive Simpson clonality was calculated as the square root of Simpson's diversity index over productive rearrangements. In its TCRdb copy, this immuneACCESS table keeps in-frame sequences only and misses some clones. Where compared with another copy, unresolved V genes explain less than half of these, and the others have no known cause. The DNA gave D and trimming, while V, J and clone size come from that table. The sample table holds 90,000 or so clones, of which roughly 85% were seen once. The ten largest clones capture 15% to 20% of the sample.

Sequencing was done on a sample of peripheral blood. This TCR derives from a woman aged 60-70 years with COVID-19, enrolled during active disease.

CDR3 protein: CASSSGQGEDYTF. The DNA sequence is as follows: TGCGCCAGCAGCTCGGGACAGGGGGAGGACTACACCTTC. The rearranged segments are TRBV5-1 and TRBJ1-2; 11 junctional bases match TRBD1. From the germline V gene, CDR1 is SGHRS and CDR2 is YFSETQ. Its CDR3 holds 13 amino acids, cysteine through phenylalanine. The read is trimmed to its CDR3 DNA, 39 bases read in frame from base 1. V lost 3 bases and J lost 10 bases, and the count of bases not matched to a germline gene is 5.